This T cell receptor (beta chain) was recovered during a study of blood T cell repertoires in COVID-19. In the study overall: T cells, B-cell-depleted T cells, or PBMCs supplied cDNA or gDNA.

Only in-frame clones appear in the TCRdb table, and some are missing; sequencing was by immunoSEQ multiplex PCR. The sample shows about 130,000 clones, about 80% of them seen only once. Unmatched junction bases numbered 4, after V lost 5 bases and J lost 4 bases. Looked up from germline, CDR1 is MNHEY and CDR2 is SMNVEV (reference sequence). The CDR3 is 13 amino acids. The gene calls are TRBV27 and TRBJ1-2, with 7 bases identical to TRBD1. This TCR was sampled from a man between 45 and 60 years old who had recovered from COVID-19. Sequencing was done on a sample of PBMCs or T cells enriched from blood (not recorded which). The CDR3 coding sequence is TGTGCCAGCAGTACGACAGGGTTCTATGGCTACACCTTC. This gives the protein CASSTTGFYGYTF.